This TCR beta chain derives from a study of blood T cell repertoires in COVID-19. Across the whole study: Samples taken during acute and convalescent COVID-19 were collected in the United States, Italy and Spain.

Deletions cut 1 base from V and 6 bases from J, with 4 bases between. The germline CDR1 and CDR2 sequences are SGHDT and YYEEEE. The length of the CDR3 is 12 residues. Clones were read by immunoSEQ multiplex PCR, and TCRdb kept only the in-frame ones, dropping some. The table has fewer than 200,000 clones, approximately 80% seen once. The specimen sequenced was peripheral blood. V usage is TRBV5-6 and J usage is TRBJ2-2; D ambiguous. The origin of this receptor is a human donor in a cohort sampled during active COVID-19. CDR3 nucleotide sequence: TGTGCCAGCAGCTTGACTTCCGGGGAGCTGTTTTTT. Amino acid sequence: CASSLTSGELFF. Complete variable domain (other parts from reference TRBV5-6 and TRBJ2-2): DAGVTQSPTHLIKTRGQQVTLRCSPKSGHDTVSWYQQALGQGPQFIFQYYEEEERQRGNFPDRFSGHQFPNYSSELNVNALLLGDSALYLCASSLTSGELFFGEGSRLTVL.